These 14 T cell receptor beta chains share one sample of origin, sequenced in a study of siplizumab effects on memory and regulatory T cells. Sequencing was performed with immunoSEQ multiplex PCR; in TCRdb, only in-frame clones are kept and a portion is missing. The table lists 65,000 to 70,000 clones, 80% to 90% of them singletons, with 1.5% to 2% in the top ten. Sequencing was performed on Tregs sorted from blood. These receptors were obtained from a human donor in good health.

The chain uses TRBV5-1 and TRBJ2-1, with D perhaps matching TRBD1 (5 bases). Trimming stripped 8 bases from V and 2 bases from J, with 20 bases between. Germline-derived CDR1 and CDR2 are SGHRS and YFSETQ. The CDR3 covers 16 residues. The chain's CDR3 is CASNRGTLDTYNEQFF. DNA of the CDR3: TGCGCCAGTAATAGGGGCACTCTTGACACCTACAATGAGCAGTTCTTC.

The V call is TRBV15, the J call TRBJ1-3, with unresolved D. From germline, CDR1 is LNHNV and CDR2 YYDKDF (reference sequence). Trimming removed 0 bases from V and 0 bases from J, with 12 bases in between. This CDR3 spans 17 amino acids. The CDR3 bases are TGTGCCACCAGCAGAGAACGATATTGGGGCTCTGGAAACACCATATATTTT. Translation: CATSRERYWGSGNTIYF.

The genes are TRBV14 and TRBJ1-2; possibly TRBD1 for D (6 bases). Germline-derived CDR1 and CDR2 are SGHDN and FVKESK. Trimming took off 1 base at V and 3 bases at J, with 18 bases between the two ends. This CDR3 region has 17 residues. The CDR3 spells CASSQVTPGQMDYGYTF. The DNA of the CDR3 is TGTGCCAGCAGCCAAGTTACGCCGGGACAAATGGACTATGGCTACACCTTC.

The V and J genes are TRBV19 and TRBJ2-1; TRBD2 agrees at 7 bases. The V gene end was trimmed by 1 base and the J gene end by 4 bases; junction bases not matched to a gene: 4. This CDR3 is built from 15 residues. Germline V lookup: CDR1 LNHDA, CDR2 SQIVND (reference sequence). The CDR3: CASSIGAGIYNEQFF. As DNA, the CDR3 is TGTGCCAGTAGTATAGGAGCGGGAATTTACAATGAGCAGTTCTTC.

The genes are TRBV7-9 and TRBJ2-1; 11 positions agree with TRBD2. This CDR3 region has 17 residues. The V and J ends lost 5 bases and 0 bases, in that order; junction bases with no gene match: 6. Germline CDR1 and CDR2: SEHNR and FQNEAQ (reference sequence). The CDR3 sequence is CASSPRTSGSSYNEQFF. The CDR3 region has the DNA TGTGCCAGCAGCCCTCGTACTAGCGGGAGCTCCTACAATGAGCAGTTCTTC.

The chain joins TRBV5-4 to TRBJ1-2, with a possible D match to TRBD1 (6 bases). From germline, CDR1 is SGHNT and CDR2 YYREEE (reference sequence). V lost 0 bases to trimming and J lost 1 base, with 10 bases between them. This CDR3 is 15 amino acids long. CDR3 region: CASSLGGRDNYGYTF. The CDR3 nucleotides are TGTGCCAGCAGCTTGGGGGGGCGCGATAACTATGGCTACACCTTC.

The chain employs TRBV6-1 and TRBJ2-7; a possible D gene is TRBD2 (5 bases). This CDR3 spans 12 amino acids. Germline CDR1 and CDR2: MNHNS and SASEGT. The V end was cut by 3 bases, the J end by 3 bases, with 6 bases between. The CDR3 is CASSEGSYEQYF. The CDR3 DNA follows: TGTGCCAGCAGTGAGGGGAGCTACGAGCAGTACTTC.

This chain connects TRBV28 to TRBJ2-7; the match to TRBD1 covers 11 bases. Germline V gives CDR1 MDHEN, CDR2 SYDVKM. There are 16 residues in the CDR3. V gave up 2 bases and J gave up 4 bases; unmatched junction bases: 7. The chain's CDR3 is CASSLRTGGKLYEQYF. The CDR3 nucleotides read TGTGCCAGCAGTTTAAGGACAGGGGGCAAGTTATACGAGCAGTACTTC.

The chain joins TRBV5-1 to TRBJ2-7; 9 bases are a match to TRBD2. Trimming removed 1 base from V and 2 bases from J; junction bases left unmatched: 4. Looked up from germline, CDR1 is SGHRS and CDR2 is YFSETQ. This CDR3 comprises 15 residues. CDR3 sequence: CASSLSASGTYEQYF. CDR3 in DNA: TGCGCCAGCAGCTTGTCTGCTAGCGGGACCTACGAGCAGTACTTC.

V is TRBV9 and J is TRBJ2-1, with TRBD2 matching over 7 bases. V lost 0 bases and J lost 7; bases outside the gene matches: 10. Looked up from germline, CDR1 is SGDLS and CDR2 is YYNGEE. This CDR3 spans 16 amino acids. CDR3: CASSVGSGRLVNEQFF. The CDR3 nucleotides read TGTGCCAGCAGCGTAGGTAGCGGGCGACTAGTAAATGAGCAGTTCTTC.

The V and J genes are TRBV6-5 and TRBJ1-3, with D hard to call. Germline CDR1 reads MNHEY; CDR2 reads SVGAGI. The CDR3 has 13 amino acids. The V and J ends lost 2 bases and 2 bases respectively, with 4 bases between them. Written as DNA, the CDR3 is TGTGCCAGCAGTTACGGCCCTGGAAACACCATATATTTT. This codes for CASSYGPGNTIYF.

This chain joins TRBV5-1 and TRBJ2-5; no clear D. Germline CDR1 SGHRS, CDR2 YFSETQ. V was shortened by 4 bases and J by 2 bases, with 6 bases between the two germline ends. This CDR3 has 12 amino acids. The CDR3: CASSPTQETQYF. CDR3 in DNA: TGCGCCAGCAGCCCTACACAAGAGACCCAGTACTTC.

The chain carries TRBV10-2 and TRBJ2-5; D remains unclear. V lost 6 bases and J lost 1, with 15 bases in between. The germline V gene has CDR1 WSHSY and CDR2 SAAADI. The CDR3 extends over 15 amino acids. In DNA form, the CDR3 reads TGCGCCAGCAGGGACGTTCGGACCGTCCAAGAGACCCAGTACTTC. Translation: CASRDVRTVQETQYF.

This clone was observed a few times. The chain has TRBV6-1 and TRBJ2-2, with D unclear. V dropped 2 bases and J dropped 4 bases, with 11 bases sitting between them. CDR1 is MNHNS and CDR2 is SASEGT in the germline V gene. There are 15 residues in the CDR3. Here the CDR3 reads CASSESRLRTGELFF. CDR3 DNA sequence: TGTGCCAGCAGTGAATCTCGGCTTCGCACCGGGGAGCTGTTTTTT.